This T cell receptor (beta chain) was captured by sequencing in a study of cytomegalovirus exposure and HLA in healthy donors. Study-level findings and limits: Among donors in an Asian-associated ancestry cluster, a later analysis reportedly found fewer N-insertions than the roughly 680-donor mean. An assumption of roughly uniform sequencing depth across donors underlay the presence/absence analyses.

Germline loops: CDR1 MNHEY, CDR2 SVGAGI. The CDR3 loop spans 15 amino acids. The junction had 11 bases not matched to a gene; V was cut back by 8 bases and J by 3 bases. The study ran its PCR with 60 Vbeta and 13 Jbeta primers. Some clones are missing from TCRdb's copy, which holds only in-frame ones; the method was immunoSEQ multiplex PCR. The sample totals approximately 210,000 clones. Worth noting for this clone: What it binds is not known.

Sequences were obtained from PBMCs. The sequence came from a woman aged 30 to 39 in good health and CMV-seropositive. The chain employs TRBV6-5 and TRBJ2-5, with 8 bases lining up with TRBD2. The CDR3 region is CASASGGLGEETQYF. The CDR3 nucleotides read TGTGCCAGCGCAAGCGGGGGACTCGGGGAAGAGACCCAGTACTTC.